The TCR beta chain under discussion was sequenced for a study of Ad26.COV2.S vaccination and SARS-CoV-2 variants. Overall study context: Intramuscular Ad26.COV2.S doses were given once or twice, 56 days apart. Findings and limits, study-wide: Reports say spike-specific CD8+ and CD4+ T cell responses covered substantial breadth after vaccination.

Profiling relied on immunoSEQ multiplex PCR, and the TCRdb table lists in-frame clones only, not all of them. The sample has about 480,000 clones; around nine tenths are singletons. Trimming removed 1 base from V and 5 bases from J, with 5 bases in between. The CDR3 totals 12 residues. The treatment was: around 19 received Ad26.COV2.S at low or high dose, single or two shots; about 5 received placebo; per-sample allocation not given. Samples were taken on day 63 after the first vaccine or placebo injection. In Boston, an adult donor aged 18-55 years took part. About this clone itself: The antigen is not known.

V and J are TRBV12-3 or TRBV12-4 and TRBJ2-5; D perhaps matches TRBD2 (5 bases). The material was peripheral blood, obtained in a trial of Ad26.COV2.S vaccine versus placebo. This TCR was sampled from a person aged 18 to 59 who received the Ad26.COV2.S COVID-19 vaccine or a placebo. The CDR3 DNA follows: TGTGCCAGCAGTTTAGAGCGGGAGACCCAGTACTTC. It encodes CASSLERETQYF.